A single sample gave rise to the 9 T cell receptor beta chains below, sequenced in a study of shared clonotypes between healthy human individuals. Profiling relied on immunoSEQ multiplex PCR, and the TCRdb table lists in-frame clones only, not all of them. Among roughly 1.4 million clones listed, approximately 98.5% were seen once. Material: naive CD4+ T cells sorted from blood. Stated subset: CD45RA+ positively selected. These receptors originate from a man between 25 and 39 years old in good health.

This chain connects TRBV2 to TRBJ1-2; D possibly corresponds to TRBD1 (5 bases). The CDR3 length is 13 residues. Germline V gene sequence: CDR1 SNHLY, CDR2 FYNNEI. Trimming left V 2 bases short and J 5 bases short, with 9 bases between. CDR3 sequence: CASSESRGYGYTF. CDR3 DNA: TGTGCCAGCAGTGAATCGAGGGGTTATGGCTACACCTTC.

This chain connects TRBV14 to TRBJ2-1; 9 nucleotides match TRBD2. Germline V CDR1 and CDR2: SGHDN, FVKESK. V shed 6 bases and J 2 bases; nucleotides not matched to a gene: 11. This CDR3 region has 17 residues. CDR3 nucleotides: TGTGCCAGCAGTGACCCCGTTAGCGGGAGTGCCTACAATGAGCAGTTCTTC. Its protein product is CASSDPVSGSAYNEQFF.

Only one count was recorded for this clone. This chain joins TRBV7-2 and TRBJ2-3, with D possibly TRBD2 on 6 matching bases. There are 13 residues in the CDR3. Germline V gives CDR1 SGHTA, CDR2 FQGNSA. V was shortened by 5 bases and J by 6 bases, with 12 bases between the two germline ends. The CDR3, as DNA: TGTGCCAGCAGCGGACGGACTACGGATACGCAGTATTTT. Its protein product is CASSGRTTDTQYF.

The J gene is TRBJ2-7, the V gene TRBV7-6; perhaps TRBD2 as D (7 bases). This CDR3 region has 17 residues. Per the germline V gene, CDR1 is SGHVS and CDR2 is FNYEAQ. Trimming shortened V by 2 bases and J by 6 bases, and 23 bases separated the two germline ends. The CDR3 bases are TGTGCCAGCAGCTTAAGGGGATCGTGGGAGGGGGGTGGCGAGCAGTACTTC. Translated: CASSLRGSWEGGGEQYF.

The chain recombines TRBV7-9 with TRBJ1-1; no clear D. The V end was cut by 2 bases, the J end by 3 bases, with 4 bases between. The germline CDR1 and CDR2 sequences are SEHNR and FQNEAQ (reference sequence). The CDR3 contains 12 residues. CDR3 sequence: CASSLLDTEAFF. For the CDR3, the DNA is TGTGCCAGCAGCTTATTGGACACTGAAGCTTTCTTT.

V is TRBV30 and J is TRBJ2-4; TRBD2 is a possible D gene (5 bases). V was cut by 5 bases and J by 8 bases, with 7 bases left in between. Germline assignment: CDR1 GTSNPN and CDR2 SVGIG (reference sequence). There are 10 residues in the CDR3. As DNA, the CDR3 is TGTGCCTGGGGAGGAGACATTCAGTACTTC. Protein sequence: CAWGGDIQYF.

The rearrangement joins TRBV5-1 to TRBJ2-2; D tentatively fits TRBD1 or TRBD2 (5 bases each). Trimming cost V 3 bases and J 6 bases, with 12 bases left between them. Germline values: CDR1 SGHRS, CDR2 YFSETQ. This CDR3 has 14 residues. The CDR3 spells CASSSVGTAGELFF. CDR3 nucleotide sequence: TGCGCCAGCAGCTCCGTAGGGACGGCCGGGGAGCTGTTTTTT. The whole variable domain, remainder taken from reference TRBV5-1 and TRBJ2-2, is KAGVTQTPRYLIKTRGQQVTLSCSPISGHRSVSWYQQTPGQGLQFLFEYFSETQRNKGNFPGRFSGRQFSNSRSEMNVSTLELGDSALYLCASSSVGTAGELFFGEGSRLTVL.

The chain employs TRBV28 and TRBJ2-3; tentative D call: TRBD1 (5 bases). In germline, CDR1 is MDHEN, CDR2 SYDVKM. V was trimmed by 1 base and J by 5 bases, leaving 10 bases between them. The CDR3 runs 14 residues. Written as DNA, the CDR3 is TGTGCCAGCAGTTTATATCAGGGCCAAGATACGCAGTATTTT. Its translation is CASSLYQGQDTQYF.

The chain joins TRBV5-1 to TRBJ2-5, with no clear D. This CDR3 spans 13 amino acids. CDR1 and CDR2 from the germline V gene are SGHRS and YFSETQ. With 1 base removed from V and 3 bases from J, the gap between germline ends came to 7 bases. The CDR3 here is CASSLLGEETQYF. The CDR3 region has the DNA TGCGCCAGCAGCTTGTTAGGAGAAGAGACCCAGTACTTC. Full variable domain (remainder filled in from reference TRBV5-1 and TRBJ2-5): KAGVTQTPRYLIKTRGQQVTLSCSPISGHRSVSWYQQTPGQGLQFLFEYFSETQRNKGNFPGRFSGRQFSNSRSEMNVSTLELGDSALYLCASSLLGEETQYFGPGTRLLVL.